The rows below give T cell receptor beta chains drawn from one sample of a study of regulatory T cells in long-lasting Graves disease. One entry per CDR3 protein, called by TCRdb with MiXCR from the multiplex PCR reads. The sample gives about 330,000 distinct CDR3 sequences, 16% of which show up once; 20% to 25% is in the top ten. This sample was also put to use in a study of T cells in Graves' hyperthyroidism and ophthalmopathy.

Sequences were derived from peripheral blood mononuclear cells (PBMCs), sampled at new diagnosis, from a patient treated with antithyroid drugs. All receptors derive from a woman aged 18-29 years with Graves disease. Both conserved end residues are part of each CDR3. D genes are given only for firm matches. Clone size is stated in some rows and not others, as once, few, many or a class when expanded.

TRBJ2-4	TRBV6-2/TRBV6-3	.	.	CASSLTTTNIQYF	TGTGCCAGCAGTTTAACGACAACGAACATTCAGTACTTC
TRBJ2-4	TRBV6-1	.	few	CASSGQLAKNIQYF	TGTGCCAGCAGTGGACAGCTAGCCAAAAACATTCAGTACTTC
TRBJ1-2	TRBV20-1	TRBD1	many	CSAAGTGRSNYGYTF	TGCAGTGCAGCCGGGACAGGCCGTTCTAACTATGGCTACACCTTC
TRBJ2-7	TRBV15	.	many	CATSRDLAKSYEQYF	TGTGCCACCAGCAGAGATCTTGCGAAGTCCTACGAGCAGTACTTC
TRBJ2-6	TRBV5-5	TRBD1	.	CAIRTGQDFGANVLTF	TGTGCCATACGGACAGGGCAGGACTTCGGGGCCAACGTCCTGACTTTC
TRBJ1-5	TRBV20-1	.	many	CSARMRGGTSNQPQHF	TGCAGTGCTAGAATGCGGGGGGGGACTAGCAATCAGCCCCAGCATTTT
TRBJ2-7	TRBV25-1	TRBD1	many	CASTRTGVVYEQYF	TGTGCCAGCACCCGGACAGGGGTGGTTTACGAGCAGTACTTC
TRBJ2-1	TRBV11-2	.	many	CASSLVAQTYNEQFF	TGTGCCAGCAGCTTAGTAGCTCAGACTTACAATGAGCAGTTCTTC
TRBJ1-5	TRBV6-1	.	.	CASSEGSGLQPQHF	TGTGCCAGCAGTGAAGGGTCAGGGCTTCAGCCCCAGCATTTT
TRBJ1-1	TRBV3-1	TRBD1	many	CASSRAGTANTEAFF	TGTGCCAGCAGCCGGGCCGGGACAGCGAACACTGAAGCTTTCTTT
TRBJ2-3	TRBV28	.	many	CASSSSGTSSTDTQYF	TGTGCCAGCAGTTCATCCGGGACCTCAAGCACAGATACGCAGTATTTT
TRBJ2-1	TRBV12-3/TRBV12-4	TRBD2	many	CASKGTGLAGGVIANEQFF	TGTGCCAGCAAAGGAACGGGGCTAGCGGGAGGAGTAATTGCGAATGAGCAGTTCTTC
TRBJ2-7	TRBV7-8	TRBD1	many	CASSLTGAGYEQYF	TGTGCCAGCAGCTTAACAGGGGCCGGCTACGAGCAGTACTTC
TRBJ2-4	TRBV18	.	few	CASSPLRQAEGIQYF	TGTGCCAGCTCACCGCTTCGGCAAGCCGAGGGCATTCAGTACTTC
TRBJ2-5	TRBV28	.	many	CASGRGFGETQYF	TGTGCCAGCGGTAGGGGGTTTGGAGAGACCCAGTACTTC
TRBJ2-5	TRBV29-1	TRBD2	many	CSMGLADEGTQYF	TGCAGCATGGGACTAGCGGACGAAGGGACCCAGTACTTC
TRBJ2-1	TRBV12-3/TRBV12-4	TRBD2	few	CASSPGRLAGADNEQFF	TGTGCCAGCAGTCCCGGACGGCTAGCGGGAGCCGACAATGAGCAGTTCTTC